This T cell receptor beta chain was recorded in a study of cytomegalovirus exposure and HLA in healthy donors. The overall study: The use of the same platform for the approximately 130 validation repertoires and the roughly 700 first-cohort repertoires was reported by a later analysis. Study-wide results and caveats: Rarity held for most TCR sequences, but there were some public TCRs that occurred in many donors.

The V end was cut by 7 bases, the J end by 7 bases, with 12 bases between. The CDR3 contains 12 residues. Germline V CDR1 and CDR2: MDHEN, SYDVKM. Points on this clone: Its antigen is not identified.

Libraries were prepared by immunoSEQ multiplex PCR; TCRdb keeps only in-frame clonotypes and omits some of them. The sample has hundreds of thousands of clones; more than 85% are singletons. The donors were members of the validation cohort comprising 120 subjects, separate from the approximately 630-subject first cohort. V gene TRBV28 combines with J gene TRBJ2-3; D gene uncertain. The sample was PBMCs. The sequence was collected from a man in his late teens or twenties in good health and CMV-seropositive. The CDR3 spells CASNRSPNTQYF. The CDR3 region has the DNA TGTGCCAGCAACCGCAGCCCTAATACGCAGTATTTT.